This T cell receptor beta chain was recorded in a study of T-cell memory formation after mild COVID-19. Study background: Largely donor-specific sequence clusters came from a couple of donors.

Of note for this clonotype: Its antigen is currently unknown.

Using its own MiXCR run on the 5' RACE reads, TCRdb lists one record per CDR3 protein. The sample records 300,000 to 400,000 distinct CDR3 sequences, roughly an eighth being singletons. General study findings and limits: CD4+ contracting clones lay mainly in CM and EM, CD8+ ones in EMRA. CD4/CD8 balance characterized clones contracting day 15 to 85, and CD4+ skew characterized later expanders.

Germline V CDR1 and CDR2: LGHNA, YNFKEQ. V lost 4 bases and J 5 bases, leaving 12 bases between the germline ends. This CDR3 contains 14 residues. Sequenced input: PBMCs or a T cell subset sorted from them (not recorded which). The source of this sequence is a man aged 18 to 30 who had mild COVID-19 (a few samples of this study predate the infection). Cell type and time point are not known. The rearrangement links TRBV4-2 to TRBJ2-1; a weak D match, TRBD2 (7 bases). The DNA for the CDR3 is TGTGCCAGCAGCCCGGGGGGCCAGCACAATGAGCAGTTCTTC. Encoded protein: CASSPGGQHNEQFF.